This entry lists 9 T cell receptor beta chains sequenced from one sample in a study of naive and memory T cell subsets. Both TRBC1 and TRBC2 were covered by a beta constant-region primer of two equimolar oligonucleotides. TCRdb called the UMI-ligation and nested PCR reads again in MiXCR, with one record for every CDR3 protein. The table has around 23,000 distinct CDR3 sequences, about 11% seen once; the top ten hold 15% to 20%. The specimen was central memory CD8+ T cells from blood. The source is a human donor in good health.

This clonotype has just a few counts. The chain employs TRBV6-6 and TRBJ2-3; no firm D call. Trimming removed 5 bases at V and 6 bases at J, with 12 bases between. Germline V CDR1 and CDR2: MNHNY, SVGAGI (reference sequence). This CDR3 is built from 13 residues. The CDR3 DNA is TGTGCCAGCAGTCGACTGGTGGGTGATACGCAGTATTTT. Its translation: CASSRLVGDTQYF.

The J gene is TRBJ1-6, the V gene TRBV13, with 8 bases aligning to TRBD1. CDR3 length: 15 residues. Per the germline V gene, CDR1 is PRHDT and CDR2 is FYEKMQ (reference sequence). The J segment lost 7 bases and the V segment lost 5 bases, leaving 7 bases of the junction unmatched. CDR3 protein: CASSRGQGVNSPLHF. The CDR3 bases are TGTGCCAGCAGCCGAGGACAGGGAGTCAATTCACCCCTCCACTTT. Variable domain in full (rest from reference TRBV13 and TRBJ1-6): AAGVIQSPRHLIKEKRETATLKCYPIPRHDTVYWYQQGPGQDPQFLISFYEKMQSDKGSIPDRFSAQQFSDYHSELNMSSLELGDSALYFCASSRGQGVNSPLHFGNGTRLTVT.

This clonotype was seen repeatedly, ten times or more. The chain is built from TRBV12-3 or TRBV12-4 and TRBJ2-3, with a possible D match to TRBD1 (6 bases). CDR3 length equals 15 residues. The V gene lost 3 bases and the J gene lost 4 bases, with 14 bases spanning the gap. CDR3 in DNA: TGTGCCAGCAGTTTGGAAGGGGGAGTCTCAGATACGCAGTATTTT. It is translated as CASSLEGGVSDTQYF.

This chain connects TRBV6-6 to TRBJ2-5; D perhaps matches TRBD2 (6 bases). Germline V CDR1 and CDR2: MNHNY, SVGAGI (reference sequence). The CDR3 totals 13 residues. V lost 8 bases and J lost 2, with 12 bases in between. The CDR3 sequence is CASGLASQETQYF. In DNA form, the CDR3 reads TGTGCCAGCGGCCTAGCGAGTCAAGAGACCCAGTACTTC.

This clonotype was detected ten times or more. The chain combines TRBV20-1 with TRBJ2-5; 10 bases map to TRBD1. The CDR3 extends over 15 amino acids. CDR1 and CDR2 from the germline V gene are DFQATT and SNEGSKA (reference sequence). The ends lost 2 bases at V and 9 bases at J; junction bases unmatched: 12. The CDR3 here is CSARRPGQGTGAQYF. The CDR3 DNA reads TGCAGTGCTAGACGCCCGGGACAGGGGACGGGTGCCCAGTACTTC.

This clonotype turned up a few times. The V call is TRBV15, the J call TRBJ2-5; tentative D call: TRBD2 (7 bases). The germline CDR1 and CDR2 sequences are LNHNV and YYDKDF (reference sequence). The CDR3 runs 18 residues. Between the trimmed V and J ends, which lost 3 bases and 4 bases, there was a span of 24 bases. The CDR3 loop reads CATSRNREGQNLLETQYF. Written as DNA, the CDR3 is TGTGCCACCAGCAGGAACAGGGAGGGCCAAAATTTATTAGAGACCCAGTACTTC.

There are a few counts of this clonotype. The rearrangement uses TRBV7-9 and TRBJ2-3, with D unclear. Germline values: CDR1 SEHNR, CDR2 FQNEAQ (reference sequence). Trimming shortened V by 2 bases and J by 6 bases, and 6 bases separated the two germline ends. This CDR3 has 12 residues. CDR3 protein: CASSLTADTQYF. The CDR3 nucleotides read TGTGCCAGCAGCTTAACGGCGGATACGCAGTATTTT.

This clonotype was found many times. For the CDR3, the DNA is TGTGCCACCAGTGATTTGGGATACAATGAGCAGTTCTTC. This sequence encodes CATSDLGYNEQFF. V gene TRBV24-1 combines with J gene TRBJ2-1; D unresolved. The CDR3 runs to 13 residues. The germline V gene has CDR1 KGHDR and CDR2 SFDVKD. V dropped 0 bases and J dropped 4 bases, with 3 bases sitting between them.

This clonotype appeared many times. The chain recombines TRBV6-5 with TRBJ2-6; TRBD1 might be the D (6 bases). CDR3 length equals 20 residues. Germline values: CDR1 MNHEY, CDR2 SVGAGI. Trimming removed 5 bases at V and 0 bases at J, with 23 bases between. CDR3 region: CASSGNIFGQICSGANVLTF. DNA for the CDR3: TGTGCCAGCAGTGGAAACATTTTCGGACAGATTTGCTCTGGGGCCAACGTCCTGACTTTC.